There are a few counts of the clone carrying this T cell receptor (beta chain). TCRdb's copy holds only in-frame clones and misses some; the assay was immunoSEQ multiplex PCR. The repertoire holds 3,500 to 4,500 clones, with roughly half as singletons. This entry is derived from a study of immune evolution from preneoplasia to lung adenocarcinoma. Germline V CDR1 and CDR2: SGDLS, YYNGEE. The V end lost 0 bases, the J end lost 6 bases, and 17 bases lay between the germline ends. The CDR3 has 16 residues. The sequence derives from a person aged 45-60 years with lung adenocarcinoma. The genes are TRBV9 and TRBJ2-3; no definite D call. The specimen was FFPE normal lung tissue adjacent to the tumor. The CDR3 bases are TGTGCCAGCAGCGTAGCTACCGCTACCCCACAGGATACGCAGTATTTT. It specifies CASSVATATPQDTQYF.